These 22 T cell receptor beta chains originate from one sample sequenced in a study of a mutant IDH1 vaccine in newly diagnosed glioma. Antigen specificity for these receptors is unknown. Described time point: week 35, safety follow-up. Each vaccine dose was 300 ug of mutant IDH1 20-mer peptide, with topical imiquimod. Sequencing used immunoSEQ multiplex PCR; TCRdb keeps in-frame clones, though not all of them. The data contain more than 40,000 clones, around 90% of them singletons. Here the sequenced sample was PBMCs, taken from a glioma patient whose treatment included an IDH1 peptide vaccine. All receptors derive from a woman aged 40 to 50 with glioma.

The chain couples TRBV2 to TRBJ2-1, with D tentatively TRBD1 or TRBD2 (5 bases each). Trimming took 8 bases from V and 6 from J, leaving 14 bases between them. The CDR3 runs 13 residues. Germline V gene sequence: CDR1 SNHLY, CDR2 FYNNEI. CDR3 coding DNA: TGTGCCAGCTCCAGGGAGTCGGGCAATGAGCAGTTCTTC. This gives the protein CASSRESGNEQFF.

This chain connects TRBV11-2 to TRBJ2-7; TRBD2 matches 7 bases. Trimming cost V 5 bases and J 3 bases; bases outside gene matches: 10. Germline lookup yields CDR1 SGHAT and CDR2 FQNNGV. CDR3 length equals 15 residues. In DNA form, the CDR3 reads TGTGCCAGCAGCCCCATCCCGGGACTACGCTACGAGCAGTACTTC. Translated, it gives CASSPIPGLRYEQYF.

This sequence joins TRBV19 and TRBJ1-5; D uncertain. The CDR3 length is 17 residues. The germline V gene has CDR1 LNHDA and CDR2 SQIVND (reference sequence). Trimming took off 3 bases at V and 3 bases at J, with 18 bases between the two ends. CDR3 amino acids: CASSIPVGGRNNQPQHF. Written as DNA, the CDR3 is TGTGCCAGTAGTATTCCGGTTGGTGGACGGAACAATCAGCCCCAGCATTTT.

The chain is built from TRBV30 and TRBJ1-5; TRBD1 is a possible D gene (5 bases). V was clipped by 4 bases and J by 3 bases, with 10 bases between them. The CDR3 extends over 13 amino acids. Germline CDR1 GTSNPN, CDR2 SVGIG (reference sequence). The CDR3 protein is CAWNGGDNQPQHF. CDR3 DNA: TGTGCCTGGAACGGGGGAGACAATCAGCCCCAGCATTTT.

The chain couples TRBV7-2 to TRBJ2-1; 15 nucleotides match TRBD2. Trimming cost V 0 bases and J 9 bases; bases outside gene matches: 3. The germline V gene encodes CDR1 SGHTA and CDR2 FQGNSA. The CDR3 has 16 amino acids. The chain's CDR3 is CASSLAGLAGGSEQFF. In DNA form, the CDR3 reads TGTGCCAGCAGCTTAGCGGGACTAGCGGGGGGTAGTGAGCAGTTCTTC.

This chain connects TRBV5-1 to TRBJ1-2; 9 bases line up with TRBD1. V lost 1 base, J lost 7 bases, and 5 bases stayed unmatched. Germline V lookup: CDR1 SGHRS, CDR2 YFSETQ. This CDR3 comprises 14 residues. CDR3 sequence: CASSLSGTGPGYTF. DNA of the CDR3: TGCGCCAGCAGCTTGAGTGGGACAGGGCCTGGCTACACCTTC.

V and J are TRBV5-5 and TRBJ2-4, with D possibly being TRBD1 (5 bases). The germline V gene encodes CDR1 SGHKS and CDR2 YYEKEE (reference sequence). The V end was cut by 0 bases, the J end by 3 bases, with 13 bases between. The CDR3 sequence is 16 residues long. CDR3 amino acids: CASSLELQGFKNIQYF. CDR3 bases: TGTGCCAGCAGCTTGGAGCTGCAGGGTTTCAAAAACATTCAGTACTTC.

V and J are TRBV28 and TRBJ2-7, with D possibly being TRBD1 (6 bases). Germline values: CDR1 MDHEN, CDR2 SYDVKM. This CDR3 comprises 14 residues. With 6 bases removed from V and 4 bases from J, the gap between germline ends came to 16 bases. The CDR3 loop is CASSQTGKIYEQYF. The CDR3 bases are TGTGCCAGCAGCCAGACAGGAAAAATTTACGAGCAGTACTTC.

CDR3 nucleotide sequence: TGTGCCAGCAGCTTTGCGCAGGTGGCGAACACCGGGGAGCTGTTTTTT. Encoded protein: CASSFAQVANTGELFF. The chain joins TRBV5-5 to TRBJ2-2; D unresolved. CDR1 and CDR2 (germline): SGHKS, YYEKEE (reference sequence). Trimming pared 2 bases from V and 0 bases from J, leaving 11 bases between. This CDR3 region has 16 residues.

The chain couples TRBV7-2 to TRBJ2-5; no clear D. CDR1 and CDR2 (germline): SGHTA, FQGNSA. The V and J ends lost 4 bases and 7 bases respectively, with 16 bases between them. The CDR3 runs to 14 residues. In nucleotides, the CDR3 is TGTGCCAGCAGCTCAGATTATGGAACGGGGACCCAGTACTTC. Translated: CASSSDYGTGTQYF.

The CDR3 loop is CASSLTSPGSRETQYF. DNA for the CDR3: TGTGCCAGCAGCTTAACCTCCCCAGGGTCGAGGGAGACCCAGTACTTC. J is TRBJ2-5 and V is TRBV7-8, with D possibly being TRBD1 (5 bases). The V gene lost 2 bases and the J gene lost 5 bases, with 18 bases spanning the gap. CDR1 is SGHVS, CDR2 FQNEAQ, per germline. The CDR3 runs 16 residues.

The rearrangement uses TRBV5-1 and TRBJ2-3, with D unclear. The V end lost 2 bases, the J end lost 6 bases, and 7 bases lay between the germline ends. Per the germline V gene, CDR1 is SGHRS and CDR2 is YFSETQ. The CDR3 is 12 amino acids. CDR3: CASSFKGDTQYF. The CDR3 DNA reads as TGCGCCAGCAGCTTTAAAGGGGATACGCAGTATTTT.

The rearrangement uses TRBV10-2 and TRBJ2-7; D uncertain. The CDR3 extends over 15 amino acids. Trimming pared 3 bases from V and 5 bases from J, leaving 17 bases between. Looked up from germline, CDR1 is WSHSY and CDR2 is SAAADI. The chain's CDR3 is CASSDHVLVGNEQYF. The CDR3 nucleotides are TGCGCCAGCAGTGACCATGTCCTGGTGGGTAACGAGCAGTACTTC.

The chain couples TRBV6-1 to TRBJ2-1; 7 bases match TRBD2. Trimming removed 3 bases from V and 1 base from J; junction bases left unmatched: 3. The CDR3 extends over 15 amino acids. Germline V gene data show CDR1 as MNHNS and CDR2 as SASEGT. For the CDR3, the DNA is TGTGCCAGCAGTGACGGGGGAGGGTCCTACAATGAGCAGTTCTTC. As protein: CASSDGGGSYNEQFF.

The chain joins TRBV4-3 to TRBJ1-4, with no clear D. V shed 0 bases and J shed 8 bases, with 13 bases lying between them. Germline CDR1 is LGHNA and CDR2 is YSLEER. CDR3 length: 15 residues. CDR3 nucleotides: TGCGCCAGCAGCCAAGATCCGGGGTTTGGGGAAAAACTGTTTTTT. Protein sequence: CASSQDPGFGEKLFF.

The chain uses TRBV7-9 and TRBJ2-7; D possibly corresponds to TRBD2 (6 bases). The V gene's germline CDR1 is SEHNR and CDR2 FQNEAQ (reference sequence). This CDR3 is 15 amino acids long. With 6 bases removed from V and 0 bases from J, the gap between germline ends came to 15 bases. CDR3 sequence reads: CASSPVGRASYEQYF. CDR3 bases: TGTGCCAGCAGTCCAGTCGGGAGAGCCTCCTACGAGCAGTACTTC.

The CDR3 region has the DNA TGTGCCAGCAGCCGTTCGACAGGAGACGTCTCTGGGGCCAACGTCCTGACTTTC. Amino acids: CASSRSTGDVSGANVLTF. The chain has TRBV7-6 and TRBJ2-6, with D tentatively TRBD1 (6 bases). There are 18 residues in the CDR3. Germline V gene sequence: CDR1 SGHVS, CDR2 FNYEAQ. V gave up 5 bases and J gave up 0 bases, with 17 bases separating them.

The gene calls are TRBV5-8 and TRBJ2-3; perhaps TRBD2 as D (7 bases). The V gene lost 4 bases and the J gene lost 1 base, with 13 bases spanning the gap. Germline values: CDR1 SGHTS, CDR2 YDEGEE. The CDR3 length is 15 residues. Here the CDR3 reads CASSQWGGRTDTQYF. Here the CDR3 DNA reads TGTGCCAGCAGCCAGTGGGGGGGGCGCACAGATACGCAGTATTTT.

The chain combines TRBV29-1 with TRBJ2-5; D remains unclear. V dropped 5 bases and J dropped 3 bases, with 10 bases sitting between them. This CDR3 has 12 residues. Germline CDR1 reads SQVTM; CDR2 reads ANQGSEA. CDR3 in amino acids: CSVRSGEETQYF. CDR3 DNA: TGCAGCGTTAGGTCAGGTGAAGAGACCCAGTACTTC.

This clone was picked up a small number of times. This chain joins TRBV4-2 and TRBJ1-2; the D is unclear. The CDR3 is made up of 15 amino acids. The germline gives CDR1 LGHNA, CDR2 YNFKEQ. Trimming stripped 4 bases from V and 4 bases from J, with 16 bases between. The CDR3 DNA sequence: TGTGCCAGCAGCCCAACAAGTGATTCTGGCTATGGCTACACCTTC. Protein product: CASSPTSDSGYGYTF.

V is TRBV4-1 and J is TRBJ2-2; a weak D match, TRBD2 (5 bases). Trimming cost V 5 bases and J 0 bases, with 7 bases left between them. The germline V gene has CDR1 MGHRA and CDR2 YSYEKL. The CDR3 runs to 14 residues. The CDR3 loop is CASSVAPNTGELFF. The CDR3 coding sequence is TGCGCCAGCAGCGTAGCGCCGAACACCGGGGAGCTGTTTTTT.

The rearrangement uses TRBV7-9 and TRBJ1-1; 12 nucleotides align to TRBD1. Germline CDR1 reads SEHNR; CDR2 reads FQNEAQ (reference sequence). The CDR3 consists of 16 residues. Unmatched junction bases numbered 9, after V lost 6 bases and J lost 4 bases. CDR3 residues: CASSPPGQGASTEAFF. The CDR3 nucleotides read TGTGCCAGCAGTCCACCGGGACAGGGGGCTTCCACTGAAGCTTTCTTT.